A single sample gave rise to the 22 T cell receptor beta chains below, sequenced in a study of cytomegalovirus exposure and HLA in healthy donors. Primers: 60 Vbeta forward and 13 Jbeta reverse. TCRdb's copy holds only in-frame clones and misses some; the assay was immunoSEQ multiplex PCR. The data show 95,000 to 150,000 clones, with 60% to 85% seen just once and about 3% held by the top ten. What was sequenced was PBMCs. The source is a woman aged 40-49 years in good health and CMV-seropositive.

In its sample, this clone was seen once. CDR3 region: CASSRETSGGEQFF. In DNA, the CDR3 is TGCGCCAGCAGTCGCGAGACTAGCGGGGGGGAGCAGTTCTTC. The chain combines TRBV5-1 with TRBJ2-1, with 13 positions matching TRBD2. V was clipped by 5 bases and J by 10 bases; unmatched bases: 6. The germline CDR1 and CDR2 sequences are SGHRS and YFSETQ. CDR3 size: 14 residues.

This chain links TRBV10-3 with TRBJ1-1; TRBD1 matches at 10 bases. The J segment lost 7 bases and the V segment lost 6 bases, leaving 8 bases of the junction unmatched. Looked up from germline, CDR1 is ENHRY and CDR2 is SYGVKD. This CDR3 is 14 amino acids long. The chain's CDR3 is CAIRTGQGGGEAFF. The CDR3, as DNA: TGTGCCATCAGAACAGGACAGGGGGGTGGTGAAGCTTTCTTT.

The chain recombines TRBV10-3 with TRBJ1-2; D may be TRBD1 (5 bases). CDR1 is ENHRY, CDR2 SYGVKD, per germline. V was shortened by 3 bases and J by 5 bases, with 19 bases between the two germline ends. The CDR3 is made up of 16 amino acids. CDR3 in amino acids: CAISDSDQKAGYGYTF. In DNA, the CDR3 is TGTGCCATCAGTGACTCCGACCAGAAGGCAGGGTATGGCTACACCTTC.

The chain links TRBV7-2 to TRBJ2-7; 9 bases match TRBD2. The germline V gene has CDR1 SGHTA and CDR2 FQGNSA. This CDR3 is built from 14 residues. V lost 4 bases and J lost 2; bases outside the gene matches: 3. The CDR3 reads CASSSTSGTYEQYF. DNA of the CDR3: TGTGCCAGCAGCTCGACTAGCGGAACCTACGAGCAGTACTTC.

V and J are TRBV19 and TRBJ2-7, with TRBD1 identical over 7 bases. Trimming took 5 bases from V and 2 from J; bases not matched to a gene: 15. The CDR3 is 17 residues long. CDR1 LNHDA and CDR2 SQIVND come from the germline V gene (reference sequence). The CDR3 loop is CASSPGGVRTGAYEQYF. CDR3 nucleotides: TGTGCCAGTAGTCCTGGGGGAGTTAGGACAGGAGCCTACGAGCAGTACTTC.

Only one count was recorded for this clone. The genes are TRBV4-1 and TRBJ2-1; maybe TRBD1 (5 bases). This CDR3 is 14 amino acids long. Germline V gene lookup returns CDR1 MGHRA and CDR2 YSYEKL. Between the trimmed V and J ends, which lost 4 bases and 5 bases, there was a span of 12 bases. The CDR3 nucleotides are TGCGCCAGCAGCCGCAGTCTAGGGGACAATGAGCAGTTCTTC. Protein product: CASSRSLGDNEQFF.

This chain uses TRBV27 with TRBJ2-7, with 8 bases matching TRBD2. After removal of 2 bases from V and 3 bases from J, the junction contained 15 bases not matched to a gene. Germline lookup yields CDR1 MNHEY and CDR2 SMNVEV (reference sequence). The CDR3 totals 18 residues. In DNA form, the CDR3 reads TGTGCCAGCAGTTTAAGTCTTGGGGAGCGGGGGAGAGACTACGAGCAGTACTTC. This translates into CASSLSLGERGRDYEQYF.

The chain combines TRBV7-9 with TRBJ2-7, with 11 bases lining up with TRBD2. The trim removed 4 bases at V and 0 bases at J, leaving 2 bases unmatched. CDR3 length: 15 amino acids. Germline values: CDR1 SEHNR, CDR2 FQNEAQ (reference sequence). The chain's CDR3 is CASSSTSGSSYEQYF. Here the CDR3 DNA reads TGTGCCAGCAGCTCTACTAGCGGGAGCTCCTACGAGCAGTACTTC.

This rearrangement joins TRBV5-1 to TRBJ1-2; possible D gene TRBD1, 5 bases. Germline V gene lookup returns CDR1 SGHRS and CDR2 YFSETQ. This CDR3 is built from 13 residues. Trimming removed 7 bases at V and 6 bases at J, with 16 bases between. In DNA, the CDR3 is TGCGCCAGCCGAACAACAGGCGACGATGGCTACACCTTC. Protein product: CASRTTGDDGYTF.

The chain is built from TRBV5-4 and TRBJ2-5; TRBD2 matches at 9 bases. V lost 4 bases and J lost 1; bases outside the gene matches: 8. CDR1 SGHNT and CDR2 YYREEE come from the germline V gene (reference sequence). The CDR3 consists of 16 residues. CDR3 protein: CASSLGAGGPQETQYF. In DNA, the CDR3 is TGTGCCAGCAGCCTTGGAGCGGGGGGCCCCCAAGAGACCCAGTACTTC.

This clone was counted a few times. This chain joins TRBV2 and TRBJ2-7, with 7 positions matching TRBD1. The ends lost 3 bases at V and 0 bases at J; junction bases unmatched: 11. Looked up from germline, CDR1 is SNHLY and CDR2 is FYNNEI. CDR3 length: 17 residues. The CDR3 bases are TGTGCCAGCAGTGACCAGTACAGACAGGGTTACTCCTACGAGCAGTACTTC. Its protein product is CASSDQYRQGYSYEQYF.

V gene TRBV19 combines with J gene TRBJ2-7, with 15 bases identical to TRBD2. V trimming: 6 bases; J trimming: 6 bases; junction bases outside the gene matches: 6. Germline CDR1 LNHDA, CDR2 SQIVND (reference sequence). CDR3 length equals 15 residues. The CDR3 bases are TGTGCCAGTAGCACCCCGGGACTAGCGGGAGGCGAGCAGTACTTC. It specifies CASSTPGLAGGEQYF.

V gene TRBV6-5 combines with J gene TRBJ2-5, with 7 nucleotides matching TRBD2. Matching the DNA end better, TRBJ2-7 makes the J call doubtful. Germline assignment: CDR1 MNHEY and CDR2 SVGAGI. The CDR3 covers 15 residues. CDR3 DNA: TGTGCCAGCAGTTACTCACTAGCGTCCACCTACGAGCAGTACTTC. Translated, it gives CASSYSLASTYEQYF.

This rearrangement joins TRBV6-5 to TRBJ2-7; 9 bases line up with TRBD2. The germline gives CDR1 MNHEY, CDR2 SVGAGI. Trimming took 6 bases from V and 2 from J; bases not matched to a gene: 8. CDR3 size: 15 residues. CDR3 nucleotide sequence: TGTGCCAGCAGCCGATCTAGCGGGGCTCCCTACGAGCAGTACTTC. Amino acid sequence: CASSRSSGAPYEQYF.

This chain connects TRBV19 to TRBJ1-5; 8 bases agree with TRBD1. CDR3 length equals 13 residues. Germline CDR1 LNHDA, CDR2 SQIVND (reference sequence). V trimming: 3 bases; J trimming: 7 bases; junction bases outside the gene matches: 2. The CDR3: CASSMDREQPQHF. The CDR3 DNA follows: TGTGCCAGTAGTATGGACAGGGAACAGCCCCAGCATTTT. The entire variable domain, with the rest obtained from reference TRBV19 and TRBJ1-5, is as follows: DGGITQSPKYLFRKEGQNVTLSCEQNLNHDAMYWYRQDPGQGLRLIYYSQIVNDFQKGDIAEGYSVSREKKESFPLTVTSAQKNPTAFYLCASSMDREQPQHFGDGTRLSIL.

The V and J genes are TRBV5-6 and TRBJ2-7, with TRBD2 identical over 10 bases. CDR3 length equals 13 residues. Losses at the gene ends were 7 bases for V and 3 bases for J; bases not matched to a gene: 4. Germline lookup yields CDR1 SGHDT and CDR2 YYEEEE. The CDR3 nucleotides read TGTGCCAGCCAGAGGACTAGCGGCTACGAGCAGTACTTC. The encoded protein is CASQRTSGYEQYF.

Comments on this clone: The junction does not match germline at one end; this may be a read error. The chain joins TRBV29-1 to TRBJ2-1; 10 bases are shared with TRBD2. Germline loops: CDR1 SQVTM, CDR2 ANQGSEA. The CDR3 totals 11 residues. CDR3 region: CSVVSGGPSVF. The DNA for the CDR3 is TGCAGCGTGGTTAGCGGGGGGCCTTCAGTCTTC.

This clone was recorded a few times. The chain is built from TRBV10-2 and TRBJ1-1; 7 positions match TRBD1. V lost 4 bases to trimming and J lost 4 bases; unmatched junction nucleotides: 3. Germline CDR1 is WSHSY and CDR2 is SAAADI. The CDR3 runs 13 residues. The DNA for the CDR3 is TGCGCCAGCAGTGGACAGGGTCGCACTGAAGCTTTCTTT. Its protein is CASSGQGRTEAFF.

This chain joins TRBV4-2 and TRBJ2-2, with TRBD2 identical over 10 bases. Germline trimming cut 4 bases from V and 3 bases from J; bases unmatched to any gene: 11. The CDR3 spans 18 residues. Germline V lookup: CDR1 LGHNA, CDR2 YNFKEQ. The CDR3 DNA sequence: TGTGCCAGCAGCCTTACTAGCGGGGTTAACTCTTACACCGGGGAGCTGTTTTTT. This encodes CASSLTSGVNSYTGELFF.

This chain joins TRBV2 and TRBJ2-1; TRBD2 matches 10 bases. V dropped 8 bases and J dropped 5; count of bases not matched to a gene: 9. The CDR3 is made up of 15 amino acids. Germline values: CDR1 SNHLY, CDR2 FYNNEI. CDR3 sequence reads: CASGASGGPNNEQFF. Written as DNA, the CDR3 is TGTGCCAGCGGGGCTAGCGGGGGACCTAACAATGAGCAGTTCTTC.

V gene TRBV7-8 combines with J gene TRBJ1-6, with a possible D match to TRBD1 (5 bases). CDR1 and CDR2 from the germline V gene are SGHVS and FQNEAQ. The ends were cut back, 8 bases at V and 6 bases at J, with 17 bases in the middle. CDR3 length: 15 residues. CDR3 nucleotides: TGTGCCAGCCGCAAAGGGGCCTTACCTAATTCACCCCTCCACTTT. Protein sequence: CASRKGALPNSPLHF.

V gene TRBV6-1 combines with J gene TRBJ1-6, with D perhaps TRBD1 (5 bases). CDR1 and CDR2 (germline): MNHNS, SASEGT. V lost 2 bases and J 11 bases, leaving 16 bases between the germline ends. The CDR3 length is 15 residues. CDR3 protein: CASSEQDSAGAPLHF. Written as DNA, the CDR3 is TGTGCCAGCAGTGAACAGGATAGCGCGGGGGCACCCCTCCACTTT.